Listed below are T cell receptor beta chains from one sample, sequenced in a study of blood T cell repertoires in COVID-19. Clones were sequenced by immunoSEQ multiplex PCR, and TCRdb holds only the in-frame ones, with some missing. The sample has roughly 68,000 clones; around 86% are singletons. Sequenced sample: peripheral blood. Receptors originate from a man aged 50-60 years with active COVID-19. The CDR3 runs from the conserved cysteine through the conserved F or W. The D gene is left open where the match is weak. Clone size is stated in some rows and not others, as once, few, many or a class when expanded.

V gene,J gene,clone size,D gene,CDR3 protein,CDR3 DNA
TRBV24-1,TRBJ1-4,.,.,CATSDSRTANEKLFF,TGTGCCACCAGTGACTCTCGGACAGCTAATGAAAAACTGTTTTTT
TRBV28,TRBJ2-7,.,.,CASSLSGEDEQYF,TGTGCCAGCAGTTTATCGGGGGAGGACGAGCAGTACTTC
TRBV6-2/TRBV6-3,TRBJ2-3,few,TRBD1,CASSYYITGGSDTQYF,TGTGCCAGCAGTTACTATATTACAGGGGGCTCAGATACGCAGTATTTT
TRBV28,TRBJ2-2,.,.,CASSLSPGELFF,TGTGCCAGCAGTTTGAGTCCCGGGGAGCTGTTTTTT
TRBV18,TRBJ2-2,.,.,CASSTSSPGELFF,TGTGCCAGCTCAACCTCTAGCCCCGGGGAGCTGTTTTTT
TRBV28,TRBJ2-1,.,TRBD2,CASEGTSGPDEQFF,TGTGCCAGCGAGGGGACTAGCGGCCCCGACGAGCAATTCTTC
TRBV7-3,TRBJ1-6,.,TRBD1,CASSLEGGSRSPLHF,TGTGCCAGCAGCTTGGAAGGGGGCAGTCGATCACCCCTCCACTTT
TRBV27,TRBJ2-3,once,.,CASSLLGDTQYF,TGTGCCAGCAGTTTACTAGGAGATACGCAGTATTTT
TRBV2,TRBJ2-4,.,TRBD1,CASRTDRKNIQYF,TGTGCCAGCAGAACGGACAGGAAGAACATTCAGTACTTC
TRBV7-9,TRBJ1-4,.,.,CASSPPAGLKLFF,TGTGCCAGCAGCCCACCGGCAGGGCTAAAACTGTTTTTT
TRBV7-3,TRBJ1-1,.,.,CASSAGSTTEAFF,TGTGCCAGCAGCGCCGGGTCTACCACTGAAGCTTTCTTT
TRBV7-8,TRBJ1-5,.,.,CASSKKVWQGIDQPQHF,TGTGCCAGCAGCAAGAAGGTGTGGCAGGGGATAGATCAGCCCCAGCATTTT
TRBV12-3/TRBV12-4,TRBJ1-2,once,.,CASSLRTAYGYTF,TGTGCCAGCAGTTTGAGGACAGCCTATGGCTACACCTTC
TRBV9,TRBJ2-1,.,.,CASSVDEFGGNEQFF,TGTGCCAGCAGCGTAGATGAGTTCGGCGGAAATGAGCAGTTCTTC
TRBV7-9,TRBJ2-5,few,TRBD2,CASSSHRGLAGGPRETQYF,TGTGCCAGCAGCTCCCACAGGGGACTAGCGGGAGGGCCTAGAGAGACCCAGTACTTC
TRBV7-3,TRBJ2-2,.,TRBD1,CASSVQGANTGELFF,TGTGCCAGCAGCGTACAGGGGGCAAACACCGGGGAGCTGTTTTTT
TRBV4-1,TRBJ2-1,.,.,CASSQAPGSSYNEQFF,TGCGCCAGCAGCCAAGCGCCAGGCAGCTCCTACAATGAGCAGTTCTTC
TRBV7-2,TRBJ2-7,.,TRBD2,CASSSTGLAYEQYF,TGTGCCAGCAGTTCTACGGGACTAGCCTACGAGCAGTACTTC
TRBV27,TRBJ1-2,.,.,CASSLGVNYGYTF,TGTGCCAGCAGTTTAGGAGTTAACTATGGCTACACCTTC
TRBV3-1/TRBV3-2,TRBJ2-5,.,TRBD2,CASSQSPSGEQETQYF,TGTGCCAGCAGCCAATCCCCTAGCGGGGAGCAAGAGACCCAGTACTTC
TRBV5-5,TRBJ1-2,.,TRBD1,CASSLRGPDRRHGYTF,TGTGCCAGCAGCCTACGGGGGCCGGACAGGCGCCATGGCTACACCTTC
TRBV4-3,TRBJ2-7,.,TRBD1,CASMEDRDSFFSSYEQYF,TGCGCCAGCATGGAGGACCGGGACAGCTTTTTCAGCTCCTACGAGCAGTACTTC
TRBV3-1/TRBV3-2,TRBJ2-1,.,TRBD2,CASSYLVLAGEPENEQFF,TGTGCCAGCAGCTACCTCGTCCTAGCGGGAGAGCCGGAGAATGAGCAGTTCTTC
TRBV11-2,TRBJ2-2,.,TRBD1,CASSLDLDRGNTGELFF,TGTGCCAGCAGCTTAGATCTGGACAGGGGGAACACCGGGGAGCTGTTTTTT
TRBV5-5,TRBJ1-2,.,.,CASSLHSQGNYGYTF,TGTGCCAGCAGCTTACATTCACAGGGTAACTATGGCTACACCTTC
TRBV7-2,TRBJ2-5,.,.,CASSSTRQETQYF,TGTGCCAGCAGCTCGACACGACAAGAGACCCAGTACTTC
TRBV5-1,TRBJ1-1,.,.,CASSLDVGRNTEAFF,TGCGCCAGCAGCTTGGATGTGGGGCGGAACACTGAAGCTTTCTTT
TRBV15,TRBJ1-2,.,.,CATSRGNSGKTRGYTF,TGTGCCACCAGCAGAGGTAACTCCGGGAAGACGCGGGGCTACACCTTC
TRBV28,TRBJ2-7,.,TRBD1,CASSLATGIYEQYF,TGTGCCAGCAGTTTAGCGACAGGGATATACGAGCAGTACTTC
TRBV30,TRBJ2-7,.,TRBD1,CAWGTGAGDEQYF,TGTGCCTGGGGGACAGGGGCGGGGGACGAGCAGTACTTC